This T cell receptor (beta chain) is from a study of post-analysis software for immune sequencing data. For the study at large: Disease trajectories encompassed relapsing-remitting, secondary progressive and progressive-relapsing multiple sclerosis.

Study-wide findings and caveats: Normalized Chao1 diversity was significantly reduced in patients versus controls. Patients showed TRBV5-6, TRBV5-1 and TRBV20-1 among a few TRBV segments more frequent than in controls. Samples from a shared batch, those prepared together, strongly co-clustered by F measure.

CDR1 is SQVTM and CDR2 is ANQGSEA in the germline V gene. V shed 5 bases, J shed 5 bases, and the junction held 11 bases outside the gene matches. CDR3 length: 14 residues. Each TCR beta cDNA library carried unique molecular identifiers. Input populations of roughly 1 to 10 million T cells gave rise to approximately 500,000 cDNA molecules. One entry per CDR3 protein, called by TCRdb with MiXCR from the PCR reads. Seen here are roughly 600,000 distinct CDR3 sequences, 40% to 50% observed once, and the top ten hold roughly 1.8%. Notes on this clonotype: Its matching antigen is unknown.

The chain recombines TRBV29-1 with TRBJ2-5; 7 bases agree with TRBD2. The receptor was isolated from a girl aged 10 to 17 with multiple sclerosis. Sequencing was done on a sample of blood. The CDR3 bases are TGCAGCGTTTTCCGGGACTACCCCAGGGAGACCCAGTACTTC. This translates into CSVFRDYPRETQYF.